These T cell receptor beta chains were read from a single sample in a study of blood T cell repertoires in COVID-19. Here immunoSEQ multiplex PCR was the method, and the copy in TCRdb shows in-frame clones only, minus some. The sample shows fewer than 100,000 clones, roughly 89% of them seen only once. The sample was peripheral blood. The receptor source for this set is a human donor in a cohort sampled during active COVID-19. CDR3s include the opening cysteine and the closing phenylalanine or tryptophan. A D gene is named only where the DNA matches it firmly. Where a row states a size, it is once, few, many or the class of an expanded clone; other rows omit it.

j_call	d_call	clone_size	v_call	cdr3_aa	cdr3_nt
TRBJ1-2	TRBD1	.	TRBV10-3	CAISATGDYGYTF	TGTGCCATCAGTGCCACAGGGGACTATGGCTACACCTTC
TRBJ2-6	TRBD1	.	TRBV9	CASSVEGAAGTLFGANVLTF	TGTGCCAGCAGCGTAGAGGGGGCCGCAGGGACCCTCTTTGGGGCCAACGTCCTGACTTTC
TRBJ1-1	.	.	TRBV7-9	CASSPEGRGSEAFF	TGTGCCAGCAGTCCCGAGGGAAGGGGGTCTGAAGCTTTCTTT
TRBJ1-2	.	once	TRBV19	CASSPNRAPHGYTF	TGTGCCAGTAGTCCTAACAGGGCGCCCCATGGCTACACCTTC
TRBJ2-3	.	once	TRBV28	CASSFRGWNTDTQYF	TGTGCCAGCAGTTTTCGGGGGTGGAACACAGATACGCAGTATTTT
TRBJ1-3	.	.	TRBV7-8	CASSLGGGSGNTIYF	TGTGCCAGCAGCTTAGGGGGGGGCTCTGGAAACACCATATATTTT
TRBJ2-2	.	.	TRBV6-5	CASRSRASAGELFF	TGTGCCAGCAGGTCTAGGGCTAGCGCCGGGGAGCTGTTTTTT
TRBJ2-7	TRBD1	.	TRBV7-9	CASTRLETGGSYEQYF	TGTGCCAGCACCAGGTTGGAGACAGGGGGATCCTACGAGCAGTACTTC
TRBJ2-1	.	.	TRBV7-9	CASSLAEAANEQFF	TGTGCCAGCAGCTTAGCGGAGGCAGCGAATGAGCAGTTCTTC
TRBJ1-1	.	.	TRBV11-2	CASRKVGGNTEAFF	TGTGCCAGCAGGAAAGTGGGGGGGAACACTGAAGCTTTCTTT
TRBJ1-1	.	.	TRBV5-4	CASSPQGLMNTEAFF	TGTGCCAGCAGCCCGCAAGGACTGATGAACACTGAAGCTTTCTTT
TRBJ2-2	.	.	TRBV7-9	CASSFLGELFF	TGTGCCAGCAGCTTCCTCGGGGAGCTGTTTTTT
TRBJ2-1	TRBD1	.	TRBV12-3/TRBV12-4	CASSFSGGNEQFF	TGTGCCAGCAGTTTTTCAGGGGGCAATGAGCAGTTCTTC
TRBJ1-2	TRBD1	.	TRBV19	CASGRGQGGGYGYTF	TGTGCCAGCGGAAGGGGACAGGGCGGTGGGTATGGCTACACCTTC
TRBJ1-4	.	.	TRBV7-6	CASSLERIDEKLFF	TGTGCCAGCAGCTTAGAGAGGATAGATGAAAAACTGTTTTTT
TRBJ2-7	.	.	TRBV19	CASSIVASNEQYF	TGTGCCAGTAGTATAGTAGCGAGTAACGAGCAGTACTTC
TRBJ1-4	.	.	TRBV6-6	CASSYLEKLFF	TGTGCCAGCAGTTATCTTGAAAAACTGTTTTTT
TRBJ1-2	TRBD1	.	TRBV19	CASSTPGQSNYGYTF	TGTGCCAGTAGTACGCCGGGACAGTCTAACTATGGCTACACCTTC
TRBJ1-3	TRBD1	.	TRBV15	CATSKPGQTSGNTIYF	TGTGCCACCAGTAAGCCGGGACAGACCTCTGGAAACACCATATATTTT
TRBJ1-3	TRBD1	.	TRBV4-1	CASSRRTGGNTIYF	TGCGCCAGCAGCCGCAGGACAGGGGGAAACACCATATATTTT
TRBJ1-6	TRBD1	.	TRBV5-4	CASSPGQGISGSPLHF	TGTGCCAGCTCACCGGGACAGGGGATTTCGGGTTCACCCCTCCACTTT
TRBJ2-5	TRBD2	.	TRBV3-1/TRBV3-2	CASSQPGLAGLQETQYF	TGTGCCAGCAGCCAACCCGGACTAGCGGGGCTACAAGAGACCCAGTACTTC
TRBJ2-7	.	once	TRBV30	CAWSQPMYEQYF	TGTGCCTGGAGCCAACCTATGTACGAGCAGTACTTC
TRBJ1-3	.	once	TRBV5-1	CASSLLGAGSGNTIYF	TGCGCCAGCAGCTTGTTGGGCGCGGGGTCTGGAAACACCATATATTTT
TRBJ1-1	TRBD1	.	TRBV6-1	CASSAGTGGLGTEAFF	TGTGCCAGCAGTGCCGGGACAGGGGGCCTGGGCACTGAAGCTTTCTTT
TRBJ2-5	.	.	TRBV5-1	CASSPGTLSLETQYF	TGCGCCAGCAGCCCCGGGACTCTCTCATTAGAGACCCAGTACTTC
TRBJ1-1	TRBD1	.	TRBV3-1/TRBV3-2	CASSRGQADTEAFF	TGTGCCAGCAGCCGGGGACAGGCGGACACTGAAGCTTTCTTT
TRBJ1-2	TRBD1	.	TRBV18	CASSPLGQGAENYGYTF	TGTGCCAGCTCACCACTAGGGCAGGGGGCAGAAAACTATGGCTACACCTTC
TRBJ2-2	TRBD2	few	TRBV9	CASSPKVRTSGRVNTGELFF	TGTGCCAGCAGCCCTAAAGTTAGGACTAGCGGGAGGGTAAACACCGGGGAGCTGTTTTTT
TRBJ1-1	.	.	TRBV28	CASSLFGEWDTEAFF	TGTGCCAGCAGTTTATTTGGGGAGTGGGACACTGAAGCTTTCTTT
TRBJ2-1	.	.	TRBV15	CATSREWATFNNEQFF	TGTGCCACCAGCAGAGAGTGGGCCACCTTCAACAATGAGCAGTTCTTC
TRBJ2-2	TRBD1	.	TRBV28	CASSWDREKGNTGELFF	TGTGCCAGCAGTTGGGACAGGGAAAAAGGGAACACCGGGGAGCTGTTTTTT
TRBJ2-7	TRBD2	.	TRBV19	CASSISGSGYEQYF	TGTGCCAGTAGTATTAGCGGGTCGGGCTACGAGCAGTACTTC
TRBJ2-7	TRBD2	.	TRBV10-1	CASSELAGGSYEQYF	TGCGCCAGCAGCGAACTAGCGGGGGGATCTTACGAGCAGTACTTC
TRBJ1-2	.	.	TRBV4-3	CASSQDQWPDYGYTF	TGCGCCAGCAGCCAAGATCAGTGGCCAGATTATGGCTACACCTTC
TRBJ2-3	TRBD2	.	TRBV4-3	CASSRLGTSGSSTDTQYF	TGCGCCAGCAGCCGCCTGGGGACTAGCGGGTCTAGCACAGATACGCAGTATTTT
TRBJ2-2	TRBD2	few	TRBV4-1	CASSLGGVRTGELFF	TGCGCCAGCTCACTTGGGGGGGTTAGGACCGGGGAGCTGTTTTTT
TRBJ2-1	TRBD2	few	TRBV7-3	CASSLSPAGGYNEQFF	TGTGCCAGCAGCTTATCCCCAGCGGGGGGGTACAATGAGCAGTTCTTC
TRBJ2-2	TRBD1	once	TRBV5-1	CASSSQGAGELFF	TGCGCCAGCAGCTCACAGGGGGCCGGGGAGCTGTTTTTT
TRBJ2-5	TRBD1	.	TRBV6-5	CASRTGGEETQYF	TGTGCCAGTCGGACAGGGGGCGAAGAGACCCAGTACTTC
TRBJ2-3	.	.	TRBV7-8	CASRGPSTDTQYF	TGTGCCAGCAGGGGGCCTAGCACAGATACGCAGTATTTT
TRBJ2-1	TRBD1	.	TRBV28	CASSLLTGGINEQFF	TGTGCCAGCAGTTTGTTGACAGGGGGCATTAATGAGCAGTTCTTC
TRBJ2-1	TRBD1	.	TRBV7-6	CASSLYGWGTENNEQFF	TGTGCCAGCAGCTTATATGGTTGGGGGACAGAAAACAATGAGCAGTTCTTC